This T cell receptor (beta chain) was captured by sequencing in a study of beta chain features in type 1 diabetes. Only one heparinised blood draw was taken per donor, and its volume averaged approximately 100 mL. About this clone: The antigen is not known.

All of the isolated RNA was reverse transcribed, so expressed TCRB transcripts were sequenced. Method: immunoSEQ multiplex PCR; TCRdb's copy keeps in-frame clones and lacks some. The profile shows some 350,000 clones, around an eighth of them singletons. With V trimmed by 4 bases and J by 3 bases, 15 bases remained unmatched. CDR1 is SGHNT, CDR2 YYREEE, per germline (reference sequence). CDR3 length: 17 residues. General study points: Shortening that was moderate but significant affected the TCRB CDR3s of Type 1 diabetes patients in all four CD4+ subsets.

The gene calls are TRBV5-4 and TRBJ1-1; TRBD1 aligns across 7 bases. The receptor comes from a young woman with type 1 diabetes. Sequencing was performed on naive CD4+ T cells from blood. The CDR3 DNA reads TGTGCCAGCAGCCGCCCGACAGGGCCTAGCCGGGACACTGAAGCTTTCTTT. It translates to CASSRPTGPSRDTEAFF.